This T cell receptor beta chain derives from a study of T cell responses to AZD1222 COVID-19 vaccine. Profiled with immunoSEQ multiplex PCR; TCRdb holds only in-frame clones, not every one. The table lists roughly 180,000 clones, more than 85% of them singletons. The study's findings and limits: Among vaccine-associated CD4 TCRs, coverage spanned spike, with dominance at 160-218 and 743-854.

As regards this clone: The target antigen is unknown.

CDR1 and CDR2 (germline): SGHRS, YFSETQ. The CDR3 is 14 residues long. Deletions cut 0 bases from V and 3 bases from J, with 9 bases between. Doses given second, at about 4 or about 12 weeks, were pooled. This chain connects TRBV5-1 to TRBJ2-5; D is possibly TRBD1 (6 bases). The sequenced sample was peripheral blood, obtained 28 days after the second AZD1222 dose. The sequence came from an adult who received the AZD1222 COVID-19 vaccine. The CDR3 here is CASSLGQGKETQYF. Written as DNA, the CDR3 is TGCGCCAGCAGCTTGGGGCAGGGGAAAGAGACCCAGTACTTC. The full variable domain, its missing parts supplied by reference TRBV5-1 and TRBJ2-5, is KAGVTQTPRYLIKTRGQQVTLSCSPISGHRSVSWYQQTPGQGLQFLFEYFSETQRNKGNFPGRFSGRQFSNSRSEMNVSTLELGDSALYLCASSLGQGKETQYFGPGTRLLVL.